This T cell receptor (beta chain) emerged from a study of T cell repertoires in cytomegalovirus infection. The CDR3 runs 16 residues. Germline V gene lookup returns CDR1 LGHNA and CDR2 YSLEER. TCRdb re-called the reads with MiXCR, one entry per CDR3 protein. The sample yields roughly 80,000 distinct CDR3 sequences, roughly a quarter seen once. With regard to this clonotype: The target antigen is unknown. At one end, the junction sequence differs from germline, possibly due to a read error.

The sequencing used CD8+ T cells from cultured PBMCs, collected from culture after CMV antigen stimulation. This TCR derives from a human donor in good health (CMV status not recorded). Some clones in this sample may be carry-over from other donors' samples. The chain is built from TRBV4-3 and TRBJ2-5; 10 positions agree with TRBD2. The CDR3 loop is CAGSPSAGGPWETQYF. CDR3 in DNA: TGCGCCGGCAGCCCCTCAGCGGGGGGGCCCTGGGAGACCCAGTACTTC.